The next 27 T cell receptor beta chains were all read from a single sample in a study of vaccination and CD4 T cells after COVID-19. Regarding treatment: roughly ten-day PBMC culture with coronavirus spike peptide pools or control peptides (ViraFEST assay). For these receptors, no antigen is known. Oncomine TCR Beta short-read sequencing was applied to DNA from cultured CD4+ T cells. TCRdb called the PCR reads again in MiXCR, with one record for every CDR3 protein. The sample has roughly 17,000 distinct CDR3 sequences, about 63% seen once. Sequenced: CD4+ T cells from blood, cultured in vitro. All receptors come from a human donor who had recovered from COVID-19.

This clonotype was counted a few times. The CDR3 loop reads CATSRDRGTGFTEAFF. CDR3 in DNA: TGTGCCACCAGCAGAGACCGCGGGACCGGATTCACTGAAGCTTTCTTT. The V call is TRBV15, the J call TRBJ1-1; TRBD1 is a possible D gene (5 bases). V was trimmed by 0 bases and J by 4 bases, leaving 15 bases between them. Germline loops: CDR1 LNHNV, CDR2 YYDKDF (reference sequence). This CDR3 comprises 16 residues.

This chain connects TRBV4-1 to TRBJ2-7; no firm D call. Germline-derived CDR1 and CDR2 are MGHRA and YSYEKL. Deletions cut 4 bases from V and 6 bases from J, with 22 bases between. CDR3 size: 16 residues. Here the CDR3 reads CASSRTPGPNSREQYF. CDR3 bases: TGCGCCAGCAGCCGAACCCCCGGGCCGAACTCTCGCGAGCAGTACTTC.

J is TRBJ2-5 and V is TRBV7-2, with 8 positions matching TRBD2. This CDR3 spans 16 amino acids. The germline V gene has CDR1 SGHTA and CDR2 FQGNSA. Unmatched junction bases numbered 9, after V lost 2 bases and J lost 4 bases. This chain's CDR3 is CASSLSRGGLGETQYF. The CDR3 DNA is TGTGCCAGCAGCTTATCCCGGGGGGGGTTAGGAGAGACCCAGTACTTC. The complete variable domain, with remaining parts taken from reference TRBV7-2 and TRBJ2-5, reads GAGVSQSPSNKVTEKGKDVELRCDPISGHTALYWYRQSLGQGLEFLIYFQGNSAPDKSGLPSDRFSAERTGGSVSTLTIQRTQQEDSAVYLCASSLSRGGLGETQYFGPGTRLLVL.

In its sample, this clonotype was seen a few times. Here the CDR3 DNA reads TGTGCCACCAGCAGAGATCAGGGGTACTATGGCTACACCTTC. Translated: CATSRDQGYYGYTF. The rearrangement joins TRBV15 to TRBJ1-2; TRBD1 is a possible D gene (6 bases). Trimming stripped 0 bases from V and 3 bases from J, with 8 bases between. The CDR3 runs 14 residues. Germline V gene sequence: CDR1 LNHNV, CDR2 YYDKDF (reference sequence).

This clonotype was counted only a few times. The chain uses TRBV2 and TRBJ1-6, with 7 bases lining up with TRBD1. V lost 3 bases and J lost 4; bases outside the gene matches: 6. Germline CDR1 SNHLY, CDR2 FYNNEI. This CDR3 comprises 16 residues. In DNA, the CDR3 is TGTGCCAGCAGTGATCGAGACAGGGCATATAATTCACCCCTCCACTTT. Amino acid sequence: CASSDRDRAYNSPLHF.

This clonotype came up a few times. The chain employs TRBV20-1 and TRBJ1-2, with unresolved D. Trimming took off 3 bases at V and 8 bases at J, with 10 bases between the two ends. CDR1 is DFQATT, CDR2 SNEGSKA, per germline (reference sequence). The CDR3 has 11 amino acids. The CDR3 here is CSARLPVGYTF. The CDR3 nucleotides are TGCAGTGCTAGGTTGCCCGTAGGCTACACCTTC.

This chain connects TRBV27 to TRBJ2-3, with D possibly being TRBD1 or TRBD2 (5 bases each). CDR3 size: 16 residues. Germline V gene lookup returns CDR1 MNHEY and CDR2 SMNVEV (reference sequence). V was cut by 5 bases and J by 2 bases, with 17 bases left in between. The CDR3 spells CASSGEGLSPTDTQYF. The DNA of the CDR3 is TGTGCCAGCAGTGGCGAGGGGTTGTCCCCCACAGATACGCAGTATTTT.

DNA of the CDR3: TGTGCCAGCAGTGCCGAGGGGGCTTCTCCTACTTATGGCTACACCTTC. Encoded protein: CASSAEGASPTYGYTF. The chain uses TRBV2 and TRBJ1-2; 7 bases are shared with TRBD1. Unmatched junction bases numbered 13, after V lost 4 bases and J lost 5 bases. CDR3 length equals 16 residues. The germline gives CDR1 SNHLY, CDR2 FYNNEI.

The rearrangement links TRBV20-1 to TRBJ2-7; maybe TRBD1 (5 bases). Germline lookup yields CDR1 DFQATT and CDR2 SNEGSKA (reference sequence). Trimming cost V 0 bases and J 3 bases, with 12 bases left between them. The CDR3 contains 14 residues. The CDR3 coding sequence is TGCAGTGCTAGAGATAGCAGGACAATCTACGAGCAGTACTTC. Protein product: CSARDSRTIYEQYF.

This clonotype occurred once. V and J are TRBV5-5 and TRBJ2-5, with a possible D match to TRBD1 (6 bases). This CDR3 region has 13 residues. Per the germline V gene, CDR1 is SGHKS and CDR2 is YYEKEE (reference sequence). The ends were cut back, 4 bases at V and 5 bases at J, with 12 bases in the middle. The CDR3 region is CASSAQGEETQYF. The CDR3, as DNA: TGTGCCAGCAGCGCACAGGGTGAGGAGACCCAGTACTTC.

The rearrangement joins TRBV24-1 to TRBJ2-7; 7 nucleotides agree with TRBD1. Trimming removed 5 bases from V and 6 bases from J; junction bases left unmatched: 6. The germline V gene has CDR1 KGHDR and CDR2 SFDVKD. The CDR3 extends over 13 amino acids. CDR3 DNA sequence: TGTGCCACCAGTGTAGGGGGCGCGACCGAGCAGTACTTC. As protein: CATSVGGATEQYF.

The chain joins TRBV20-1 to TRBJ1-5; D gene ambiguous. V lost 3 bases and J lost 0, with 9 bases in between. CDR1 DFQATT and CDR2 SNEGSKA come from the germline V gene (reference sequence). This CDR3 comprises 14 residues. This chain's CDR3 is CSASDLNSNQPQHF. As DNA, the CDR3 is TGCAGTGCTAGTGATCTGAATAGCAATCAGCCCCAGCATTTT.

The count of this clonotype is one. The chain combines TRBV6-2 or TRBV6-3 with TRBJ2-7, with a tentative D call TRBD1 (6 bases). In germline, CDR1 is MNHEY, CDR2 SVGEGT. Between the trimmed V and J ends, which lost 5 bases and 0 bases, there was a span of 11 bases. CDR3 size: 14 residues. Here the CDR3 reads CASSRQGFSYEQYF. In DNA form, the CDR3 reads TGTGCCAGCAGTCGCCAGGGGTTCTCCTACGAGCAGTACTTC.

This rearrangement joins TRBV7-8 to TRBJ2-6; 9 bases are shared with TRBD2. Germline-derived CDR1 and CDR2 are SGHVS and FQNEAQ. After removal of 0 bases from V and 4 bases from J, the junction contained 1 base not matched to a gene. The CDR3 extends over 16 amino acids. CDR3 nucleotides: TGTGCCAGCAGCTTAGCTAGCGGGAGCGGGGCCAACGTCCTGACTTTC. As protein: CASSLASGSGANVLTF.

This chain's CDR3 is CASSSGLAVGEQYF. In nucleotides, the CDR3 is TGTGCCAGCAGCTCCGGACTAGCGGTAGGGGAGCAGTACTTC. This sequence joins TRBV7-2 and TRBJ2-7; 10 bases are shared with TRBD2. Germline loops: CDR1 SGHTA, CDR2 FQGNSA. This CDR3 has 14 residues. V lost 4 bases to trimming and J lost 7 bases; unmatched junction nucleotides: 7.

This clonotype was seen a few times. This chain joins TRBV11-1 and TRBJ1-6; no firm D call. Trimming took 7 bases from V and 6 from J, leaving 7 bases between them. This CDR3 region has 12 residues. Germline CDR1 is SGHAT and CDR2 is FQDESV (reference sequence). This CDR3 reads CASTDANSPLHF. In DNA form, the CDR3 reads TGTGCCAGCACGGATGCTAATTCACCCCTCCACTTT. The entire variable domain, with the rest obtained from reference TRBV11-1 and TRBJ1-6, is as follows: EAEVAQSPRYKITEKSQAVAFWCDPISGHATLYWYRQILGQGPELLVQFQDESVVDDSQLPKDRFSAERLKGVDSTLKIQPAELGDSAMYLCASTDANSPLHFGNGTRLTVT.

The chain links TRBV15 to TRBJ1-6; a possible D gene is TRBD1 (5 bases). Germline lookup yields CDR1 LNHNV and CDR2 YYDKDF (reference sequence). There are 16 residues in the CDR3. Trimming shortened V by 1 base and J by 8 bases, and 15 bases separated the two germline ends. The CDR3 DNA reads TGTGCCACCAGCAGAGGGTTCGGGGACTGGGATTCACCCCTCCACTTT. Protein product: CATSRGFGDWDSPLHF.

This clonotype was seen more than once but under ten times. V gene TRBV7-9 combines with J gene TRBJ1-3, with 8 bases that match TRBD1. Looked up from germline, CDR1 is SEHNR and CDR2 is FQNEAQ (reference sequence). J was trimmed by 6 bases and V by 5 bases; bases with no gene match: 15. The CDR3 is 17 residues long. Written as DNA, the CDR3 is TGTGCCAGCAGCCATAACGCCGGGACAGGACGTGCAAACACCATATATTTT. Protein: CASSHNAGTGRANTIYF.

V and J are TRBV19 and TRBJ1-5; no definite D call. This CDR3 region has 15 residues. Trimming left V 2 bases short and J 0 bases short, with 8 bases between. Looked up from germline, CDR1 is LNHDA and CDR2 is SQIVND (reference sequence). The CDR3 coding sequence is TGTGCCAGTAGTATATACAGAAATAGCAATCAGCCCCAGCATTTT. It encodes CASSIYRNSNQPQHF.

The chain couples TRBV5-6 to TRBJ2-3, with D perhaps matching TRBD1 (6 bases). Germline loops: CDR1 SGHDT, CDR2 YYEEEE. The CDR3 has 11 amino acids. Trimming stripped 4 bases from V and 6 bases from J, with 6 bases between. The CDR3 protein is CASSQGDTQYF. The CDR3 nucleotides read TGTGCCAGCAGCCAGGGGGATACGCAGTATTTT.

V usage is TRBV25-1 and J usage is TRBJ2-3; 7 bases line up with TRBD2. The CDR3 consists of 16 residues. V lost 8 bases, J lost 4 bases, and 15 bases stayed unmatched. Germline CDR1 is MGHDK and CDR2 is SYGVNS. CDR3 sequence: CASASQEGGRADTQYF. The DNA of the CDR3 is TGTGCCAGCGCAAGCCAAGAGGGAGGGAGAGCAGATACGCAGTATTTT.

The chain has TRBV7-3 and TRBJ1-5; D is possibly TRBD1 (5 bases). CDR3 length: 17 residues. The germline V and J ends were trimmed by 5 bases and 3 bases, with 20 bases remaining between them. CDR1 and CDR2 from the germline V gene are SGHTA and FQGTGA. The CDR3 loop reads CASSHLNFGASNQPQHF. DNA of the CDR3: TGTGCCAGCAGCCATCTCAATTTCGGGGCCTCCAATCAGCCCCAGCATTTT.

This clonotype was counted between two and nine times. The chain has TRBV20-1 and TRBJ2-7; maybe TRBD1 (6 bases). This CDR3 comprises 16 residues. Germline V gene data show CDR1 as DFQATT and CDR2 as SNEGSKA (reference sequence). V gave up 1 base and J gave up 4 bases, with 20 bases separating them. The CDR3 sequence is CSARVGGPPRGYEQYF. CDR3 coding DNA: TGCAGTGCTAGAGTAGGGGGACCCCCGCGAGGATACGAGCAGTACTTC.

The CDR3 DNA reads TGTGCCAGCAGCCCACTTATGGGAGTTCAGACCCAGTACTTC. This sequence encodes CASSPLMGVQTQYF. The chain recombines TRBV11-3 with TRBJ2-5; perhaps TRBD2 as D (5 bases). Germline loops: CDR1 SGHNT, CDR2 YENEEA. V was cut by 5 bases and J by 6 bases, with 16 bases left in between. CDR3 length: 14 amino acids.

The rearrangement links TRBV20-1 to TRBJ2-1; weak D call: TRBD2 (6 bases). V dropped 2 bases and J dropped 9 bases, with 14 bases sitting between them. Germline V gene lookup returns CDR1 DFQATT and CDR2 SNEGSKA (reference sequence). The CDR3 extends over 13 amino acids. CDR3 protein: CSARPRLAPEQFF. Here the CDR3 DNA reads TGCAGTGCTAGACCACGCCTAGCGCCTGAGCAGTTCTTC.

This clonotype has a handful of counts. V and J are TRBV20-1 and TRBJ1-2; TRBD1 matches at 7 bases. Trimming took 5 bases from V and 2 from J; bases not matched to a gene: 5. This CDR3 spans 13 amino acids. Germline CDR1 DFQATT, CDR2 SNEGSKA (reference sequence). The CDR3 sequence: CSAWDSQNYGYTF. Here the CDR3 DNA reads TGCAGTGCTTGGGACAGTCAAAACTATGGCTACACCTTC.

The chain has TRBV20-1 and TRBJ2-7, with TRBD1 matching 7 bases. Trimming took 5 bases from V and 2 from J; bases not matched to a gene: 12. The CDR3 is made up of 15 amino acids. Germline loops: CDR1 DFQATT, CDR2 SNEGSKA (reference sequence). The CDR3 reads CSALNRGSHTYEQYF. CDR3 DNA sequence: TGCAGTGCTCTCAACAGGGGCTCCCATACCTACGAGCAGTACTTC.